Below are 30 T cell receptor beta chains sequenced from a single sample in a study of blood T cell repertoires in COVID-19 (dated by TCRdb to the early 2020s). The library came from the immunoSEQ multiplex PCR assay. TCRdb holds this immuneACCESS table with in-frame rearrangements only. Some clones are missing; in checked studies, unresolved V genes explain under half, and the rest has no known cause. The sample has about 43,000 clones on record, roughly 88% of them singletons. The top ten hold more than 6.5% of the sample. The sample consisted of peripheral blood. Receptors were obtained from a man between 60 and 75 years old with active COVID-19.

The chain is built from TRBV14 and TRBJ1-2, with 9 bases lining up with TRBD1. The CDR3 loop spans 15 amino acids. Unmatched junction bases numbered 10, after V lost 4 bases and J lost 7 bases. From germline, CDR1 is SGHDN and CDR2 FVKESK. The CDR3, as DNA: TGTGCCAGCAGCCCCCAAACACCGGGACAGGGTGGCTACACCTTC. Its protein product is CASSPQTPGQGGYTF.

CDR3: CASSLGGTAYEQYF. CDR3 DNA sequence: TGTGCCAGCAGCTTAGGAGGGACAGCTTACGAGCAGTACTTC. The J gene is TRBJ2-7, the V gene TRBV7-8, with 7 positions matching TRBD1. CDR3 length equals 14 residues. Unmatched junction bases numbered 4, after V lost 1 base and J lost 4 bases. Germline-derived CDR1 and CDR2 are SGHVS and FQNEAQ.

The CDR3, as DNA: TGTGCCAGCAGCTTCGCGGGGGAGCAGTACTTC. Amino acids: CASSFAGEQYF. The chain recombines TRBV7-2 with TRBJ2-7; tentatively, D is TRBD2 (6 bases). The CDR3 is 11 residues long. Deletions cut 3 bases from V and 7 bases from J, with 7 bases between. CDR1 SGHTA and CDR2 FQGNSA come from the germline V gene.

V and J are TRBV18 and TRBJ1-1, with TRBD1 identical over 9 bases. CDR1 is KGHSH and CDR2 is LQKENI in the germline V gene. This CDR3 is built from 15 residues. V shed 3 bases and J 1 base; nucleotides not matched to a gene: 3. The CDR3 DNA is TGTGCCAGCTCACCTCGGACAGGGGAGAACACTGAAGCTTTCTTT. Protein: CASSPRTGENTEAFF.

This clone has just one count. The rearrangement joins TRBV6-5 to TRBJ2-5, with D possibly being TRBD2 (5 bases). Germline CDR1 MNHEY, CDR2 SVGAGI. V lost 7 bases, J lost 4 bases, and 13 bases lay in between. The CDR3 consists of 13 residues. The CDR3 nucleotides are TGTGCCAGCACGTGGGGAGTAGGAGAGACCCAGTACTTC. Its protein product is CASTWGVGETQYF.

The genes are TRBV6-2 or TRBV6-3 and TRBJ2-5; perhaps TRBD2 as D (5 bases). Trimming pared 2 bases from V and 2 bases from J, leaving 9 bases between. Germline V gene data show CDR1 as MNHEY and CDR2 as SVGEGT. This CDR3 is built from 14 residues. In DNA, the CDR3 is TGTGCCAGCAGTTACCCCGCGGGTCAAGAGACCCAGTACTTC. As protein: CASSYPAGQETQYF.

The rearrangement joins TRBV5-1 to TRBJ1-5; D perhaps matches TRBD1 (6 bases). The length of the CDR3 is 14 residues. V lost 4 bases and J lost 1, with 9 bases in between. Germline values: CDR1 SGHRS, CDR2 YFSETQ. The CDR3 nucleotides read TGCGCCAGCAGCCCCGGACAGAGCAATCAGCCCCAGCATTTT. Its translation: CASSPGQSNQPQHF. The full variable domain, its missing parts supplied by reference TRBV5-1 and TRBJ1-5, is KAGVTQTPRYLIKTRGQQVTLSCSPISGHRSVSWYQQTPGQGLQFLFEYFSETQRNKGNFPGRFSGRQFSNSRSEMNVSTLELGDSALYLCASSPGQSNQPQHFGDGTRLSIL.

The CDR3 region has the DNA TGTGCCAGCAGTTTTCGTTGGGTTCCCGGGACAGGGGAACTCAATGAGCAGTTCTTC. Amino acid sequence: CASSFRWVPGTGELNEQFF. The chain has TRBV27 and TRBJ2-1; 10 nucleotides line up with TRBD1. The CDR3 is 19 amino acids. The germline gives CDR1 MNHEY, CDR2 SMNVEV (reference sequence). Germline trimming cut 3 bases from V and 6 bases from J; bases unmatched to any gene: 17.

The rearrangement uses TRBV27 and TRBJ2-7, with 8 bases aligning to TRBD2. The CDR3 totals 15 residues. J was trimmed by 3 bases and V by 6 bases; bases with no gene match: 10. Germline V gene data show CDR1 as MNHEY and CDR2 as SMNVEV (reference sequence). This CDR3 reads CASSLGASGYYEQYF. CDR3 DNA: TGTGCCAGCAGCCTGGGGGCTAGCGGGTACTACGAGCAGTACTTC.

V usage is TRBV7-2 and J usage is TRBJ2-3, with a tentative D call TRBD2 (5 bases). The germline gives CDR1 SGHTA, CDR2 FQGNSA. V shed 0 bases and J shed 2 bases, with 6 bases lying between them. This CDR3 contains 14 residues. The chain's CDR3 is CASSLAGVTDTQYF. In DNA form, the CDR3 reads TGTGCCAGCAGCTTAGCGGGAGTCACAGATACGCAGTATTTT.

The chain uses TRBV5-1 and TRBJ2-7; D possibly corresponds to TRBD2 (5 bases). The CDR3 spans 13 residues. V was clipped by 5 bases and J by 4 bases, with 13 bases between them. Germline CDR1 is SGHRS and CDR2 is YFSETQ. CDR3 amino acids: CASRAEPGYEQYF. DNA for the CDR3: TGCGCCAGCAGGGCAGAACCGGGATACGAGCAGTACTTC.

CDR3 sequence: CASSVGSGSPRDTIYF. CDR3 nucleotides: TGTGCCAGCAGCGTAGGCTCGGGTAGCCCCAGGGACACCATATATTTT. The rearrangement joins TRBV9 to TRBJ1-3; D possibly corresponds to TRBD1 (5 bases). Germline V gene lookup returns CDR1 SGDLS and CDR2 YYNGEE. The germline V and J ends were trimmed by 0 bases and 8 bases, with 18 bases remaining between them. This CDR3 is 16 amino acids long.

This sequence joins TRBV18 and TRBJ1-4; TRBD1 matches 7 bases. V was clipped by 6 bases and J by 4 bases; unmatched bases: 17. The length of the CDR3 is 18 residues. Germline V CDR1 and CDR2: KGHSH, LQKENI. The CDR3 DNA follows: TGTGCCAGCTCCCTATATGCAACAACAGGGGAAGGTAATGAAAAACTGTTTTTT. Its translation: CASSLYATTGEGNEKLFF.

This clone was picked up one time. The chain carries TRBV27 and TRBJ2-4; 8 bases are a match to TRBD2. The CDR3 extends over 12 amino acids. The junction had 3 bases not matched to a gene; V was cut back by 5 bases and J by 9 bases. Germline V gene lookup returns CDR1 MNHEY and CDR2 SMNVEV (reference sequence). The CDR3 here is CASSAGGGIQYF. For the CDR3, the DNA is TGTGCCAGCAGTGCGGGGGGCGGCATTCAGTACTTC.

This clone was seen a handful of times. V usage is TRBV4-1 and J usage is TRBJ1-3; unclear D gene. This CDR3 has 16 amino acids. Germline values: CDR1 MGHRA, CDR2 YSYEKL. V lost 2 bases and J 3 bases, leaving 14 bases between the germline ends. For the CDR3, the DNA is TGCGCCAGCAGCCAATCCCGAGGGTTTAGTGGAAACACCATATATTTT. This sequence encodes CASSQSRGFSGNTIYF.

The chain carries TRBV7-9 and TRBJ2-6, with 9 positions matching TRBD1. This CDR3 spans 17 amino acids. Looked up from germline, CDR1 is SEHNR and CDR2 is FQNEAQ (reference sequence). The J segment lost 2 bases and the V segment lost 5 bases, leaving 7 bases of the junction unmatched. This CDR3 is CASSPPTGGPGANVLTF. The CDR3 coding sequence is TGTGCCAGCAGCCCACCAACAGGGGGCCCTGGGGCCAACGTCCTGACTTTC.

This clone was counted once. V gene TRBV18 combines with J gene TRBJ2-1, with 15 positions matching TRBD2. V lost 3 bases to trimming and J lost 3 bases; unmatched junction nucleotides: 6. This CDR3 comprises 18 residues. Germline lookup yields CDR1 KGHSH and CDR2 LQKENI. In DNA form, the CDR3 reads TGTGCCAGCTCACCGGGGACTAGCGGGAGGACCCTCTACAATGAGCAGTTCTTC. This codes for CASSPGTSGRTLYNEQFF.

The chain employs TRBV10-3 and TRBJ2-2; tentatively, D is TRBD2 (6 bases). Trimming stripped 4 bases from V and 5 bases from J, with 8 bases between. CDR3 length equals 13 residues. Germline CDR1 ENHRY, CDR2 SYGVKD. The CDR3 loop reads CAISGGETGELFF. The CDR3 DNA reads TGTGCCATCAGTGGGGGGGAGACCGGGGAGCTGTTTTTT.

The CDR3 protein is CSVETPQEETQYF. CDR3 DNA: TGCAGCGTTGAAACACCCCAAGAAGAGACCCAGTACTTC. This sequence joins TRBV29-1 and TRBJ2-5; the D is unclear. The CDR3 sequence is 13 residues long. Germline lookup yields CDR1 SQVTM and CDR2 ANQGSEA. V was clipped by 2 bases and J by 3 bases, with 10 bases between them. Full variable domain (outside the CDR3, taken from reference TRBV29-1 and TRBJ2-5): SAVISQKPSRDICQRGTSLTIQCQVDSQVTMMFWYRQQPGQSLTLIATANQGSEATYESGFVIDKFPISRPNLTFSTLTVSNMSPEDSSIYLCSVETPQEETQYFGPGTRLLVL.

This rearrangement joins TRBV2 to TRBJ2-1; TRBD2 matches 10 bases. The CDR3 is made up of 14 amino acids. Unmatched junction bases numbered 2, after V lost 4 bases and J lost 5 bases. Germline CDR1 SNHLY, CDR2 FYNNEI. CDR3 sequence reads: CASSVTSGDNEQFF. CDR3 nucleotides: TGTGCCAGCAGTGTTACTAGCGGGGACAATGAGCAGTTCTTC.

CDR3: CASSAVGGGRTDTQYF. DNA of the CDR3: TGTGCCAGCAGCGCCGTTGGTGGAGGGCGCACAGATACGCAGTATTTT. The chain uses TRBV9 and TRBJ2-3; possibly TRBD2 for D (6 bases). Germline V lookup: CDR1 SGDLS, CDR2 YYNGEE. Trimming pared 3 bases from V and 1 base from J, leaving 15 bases between. The CDR3 runs to 16 residues.

The V gene is TRBV19, the J gene TRBJ2-1, with 7 bases lining up with TRBD2. Per germline, CDR1 LNHDA and CDR2 SQIVND (reference sequence). This CDR3 comprises 16 residues. Losses at the gene ends were 2 bases for V and 2 bases for J; bases not matched to a gene: 6. As DNA, the CDR3 is TGTGCCAGTAGTATACTTAGCGGGCCGCCCTACAATGAGCAGTTCTTC. It encodes CASSILSGPPYNEQFF.

The chain uses TRBV4-2 and TRBJ1-1; TRBD1 matches at 10 bases. V shed 0 bases, J shed 2 bases, and the junction held 6 bases outside the gene matches. The CDR3 loop spans 17 amino acids. Per germline, CDR1 LGHNA and CDR2 YNFKEQ. The CDR3 coding sequence is TGTGCCAGCAGCCAAGATGGGACGACAGGGGGCAACACTGAAGCTTTCTTT. Its translation is CASSQDGTTGGNTEAFF.

The gene calls are TRBV5-4 and TRBJ2-1, with D possibly being TRBD2 (6 bases). The CDR3 length is 15 residues. Trimming shortened V by 4 bases and J by 2 bases, and 13 bases separated the two germline ends. In germline, CDR1 is SGHNT, CDR2 YYREEE (reference sequence). CDR3 bases: TGTGCCAGCAGCAACCGGGGGTTTACCTACAATGAGCAGTTCTTC. Its translation: CASSNRGFTYNEQFF. Using reference TRBV5-4 and TRBJ2-1 for the parts outside the CDR3, the full variable domain is ETGVTQSPTHLIKTRGQQVTLRCSSQSGHNTVSWYQQALGQGPQFIFQYYREEENGRGNFPPRFSGLQFPNYSSELNVNALELDDSALYLCASSNRGFTYNEQFFGPGTRLTVL.

This clone was seen a handful of times. This chain links TRBV5-1 with TRBJ1-1, with a tentative D call TRBD1 (5 bases). The germline V gene encodes CDR1 SGHRS and CDR2 YFSETQ. The CDR3 has 13 residues. V gave up 2 bases and J gave up 2 bases, with 7 bases separating them. The CDR3 sequence: CASSFQGNTEAFF. In DNA, the CDR3 is TGCGCCAGCAGCTTTCAGGGAAACACTGAAGCTTTCTTT.

The V gene is TRBV28, the J gene TRBJ2-3, with 7 bases identical to TRBD2. Germline CDR1 is MDHEN and CDR2 is SYDVKM. The CDR3 extends over 15 amino acids. Unmatched junction bases numbered 8, after V lost 6 bases and J lost 2 bases. Here the CDR3 reads CASSLAGTTTDTQYF. The CDR3 region has the DNA TGTGCCAGCAGCCTCGCCGGGACTACCACAGATACGCAGTATTTT.

A single count supports this clone. The rearrangement links TRBV6-6 to TRBJ2-6, with 7 bases that match TRBD1. The germline gives CDR1 MNHNY, CDR2 SVGAGI (reference sequence). The CDR3 sequence is 16 residues long. V was clipped by 8 bases and J by 4 bases; unmatched bases: 11. In DNA form, the CDR3 reads TGTGCCAGCTCCCGAGGGGGCGCGTTGGGGGCCAACGTCCTGACTTTC. This translates into CASSRGGALGANVLTF.

The V gene is TRBV29-1, the J gene TRBJ2-3; 7 bases map to TRBD2. The CDR3 runs to 11 residues. After removal of 8 bases from V and 6 bases from J, the junction contained 5 bases not matched to a gene. Germline CDR1 SQVTM, CDR2 ANQGSEA. The CDR3 reads CSLGGGDTQYF. The CDR3 coding sequence is TGCAGCCTTGGGGGGGGTGATACGCAGTATTTT.

The rearrangement uses TRBV11-2 and TRBJ2-5; D gene ambiguous. V shed 3 bases and J shed 7 bases, with 9 bases lying between them. The V gene's germline CDR1 is SGHAT and CDR2 FQNNGV. This CDR3 comprises 12 residues. This CDR3 is CASSFQEGTQYF. CDR3 DNA sequence: TGTGCCAGCAGCTTCCAGGAAGGGACCCAGTACTTC.

The J gene is TRBJ2-5, the V gene TRBV5-6, with a possible D match to TRBD2 (6 bases). V shed 1 base and J shed 5 bases, with 12 bases lying between them. This CDR3 is built from 14 residues. Germline CDR1 and CDR2: SGHDT and YYEEEE. The CDR3 coding sequence is TGTGCCAGCAGCTTGCCGGGAGCGGTGGAGACCCAGTACTTC. Encoded protein: CASSLPGAVETQYF.